This T cell receptor (beta chain) was found in a study of T cells after yellow fever vaccination. Overall study results and limits: Most primary-vaccination clones reappeared after the booster (approximately 96% CD4, roughly 90% CD8). Peaking on day 5 versus 15, the secondary response was faster but weaker.

Germline lookup yields CDR1 MNHEY and CDR2 SVGAGI. The CDR3 covers 15 residues. V shed 0 bases and J shed 0 bases, with 5 bases lying between them. This clonotype was detected only a few times. Its antigen remains unidentified. Conversion of TCR transcripts into cDNA relied on 5'RACE template switching, which added a universal primer site and UMIs. One entry per CDR3 protein, called by TCRdb with MiXCR from the 5' RACE reads. Of approximately 300,000 distinct CDR3 sequences detected, about 10% appear once; the ten largest clones hold about 3.3%. The receptor was derived from a man younger than 35 who received the YFV17D yellow fever vaccine. This specimen was CD4+ T cells sorted from PBMCs, taken 45 days after the yellow fever booster vaccination. The gene calls are TRBV6-5 and TRBJ1-4; the D is unclear. CDR3 residues: CASSYSRATNEKLFF. The CDR3 coding sequence is TGTGCCAGCAGTTACTCCCGTGCAACTAATGAAAAACTGTTTTTT.